This T cell receptor beta chain is from a study of control samples from healthy donors and cancer patients. Between the trimmed V and J ends, which lost 2 bases and 3 bases, there was a span of 9 bases. The CDR3 extends over 13 amino acids. Germline values: CDR1 GTSNPN, CDR2 SVGIG (reference sequence). The data were produced by immunoSEQ multiplex PCR, yet TCRdb's version contains in-frame clones alone and is incomplete. The sample carries roughly 79,000 clones, 75% to 90% recorded once. The sequence derives from a man aged 45-65 years in good health. V usage is TRBV30 and J usage is TRBJ2-3; no clear D. Specimen: blood. CDR3 amino acids: CAWSLEITDTQYF. The CDR3 DNA reads as TGTGCCTGGAGTTTGGAGATAACAGATACGCAGTATTTT.